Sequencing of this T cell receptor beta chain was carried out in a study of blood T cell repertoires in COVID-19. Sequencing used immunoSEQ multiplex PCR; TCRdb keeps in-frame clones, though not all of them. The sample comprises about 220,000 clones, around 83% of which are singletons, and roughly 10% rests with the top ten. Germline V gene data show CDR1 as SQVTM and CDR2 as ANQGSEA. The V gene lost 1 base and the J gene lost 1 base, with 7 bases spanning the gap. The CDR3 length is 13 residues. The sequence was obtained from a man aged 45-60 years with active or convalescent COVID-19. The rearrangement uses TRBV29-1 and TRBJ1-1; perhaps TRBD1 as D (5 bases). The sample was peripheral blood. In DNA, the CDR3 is TGCAGCGTTGAAGTAACAGGGAACACTGAAGCTTTCTTT. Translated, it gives CSVEVTGNTEAFF.